This is a list of T cell receptor beta chains from one sample in a study of T cell repertoires in cytomegalovirus infection. From the reads, TCRdb called clonotypes with MiXCR, one entry per CDR3 protein. The sample carries fewer than 200,000 distinct CDR3 sequences, less than 25% recorded once. No antigen is known for these receptors. The starting material was CD8+ T cells from cultured PBMCs, obtained from culture after CMV antigen stimulation. The receptors shown here come from a human donor in good health (CMV status not recorded). Some clones in this sample may be carry-over from other donors' samples. CDR3s include the opening cysteine and the closing phenylalanine or tryptophan. A D gene is named only where the DNA matches it firmly. Part of the rows lack a size; the others show once, few, many or a class for expanded clones.

TRBJ1-5 | TRBV6-2/TRBV6-3 | TRBD1 | many | TGTGCCAGCAGTTTGGACAGGGGTTATGGTCAGCCCCAGCATTTT | CASSLDRGYGQPQHF
TRBJ1-5 | TRBV7-2 | NA | few | TGTGCCAGCAGCTTAGGGGAGAAGAAGCCCCAGCATTTT | CASSLGEKKPQHF
TRBJ1-5 | TRBV11-1 | NA | NA | TGTGCCAGCAGCCCCGGGACACTTAGCAATCAGCCCCAGCATTTT | CASSPGTLSNQPQHF
TRBJ1-1 | TRBV12-3/TRBV12-4 | TRBD1 | NA | TGTGCCAGCAGCTTCACAGGGGGCTTAGGTGAAGCTTTCTTT | CASSFTGGLGEAFF
TRBJ1-4 | TRBV6-5 | TRBD1 | few | TGTGCCAGCAGTTTCGGGGTGCGGACAGGGGATGAAAAACTGTTTTTT | CASSFGVRTGDEKLFF
TRBJ1-5 | TRBV6-2/TRBV6-3 | TRBD1 | NA | TGTGCCAGCAGTGGGACAGGGGAGGGCAATCAGCCCCAGCATTTT | CASSGTGEGNQPQHF
TRBJ2-1 | TRBV7-7 | NA | once | TGTGCTAGCAGCTTGGGTCGAGGTAGGGCCAATGAGCAGTTCTTC | CASSLGRGRANEQFF
TRBJ2-5 | TRBV9 | NA | many | TGTGCCAGCAGCATGGCCGGGACATATCAAGAGACCCAGTACTTC | CASSMAGTYQETQYF
TRBJ2-3 | TRBV10-3 | NA | few | TGTGCCATCAGTGAGTCGTGGCGCAGGGCGGGCGATACGCAGTATTTT | CAISESWRRAGDTQYF
TRBJ2-4 | TRBV27 | NA | few | TGTGCCAGCAGTTTAAGCAGGGAGCTGGCCAAAAACATTCAGTACTTC | CASSLSRELAKNIQYF